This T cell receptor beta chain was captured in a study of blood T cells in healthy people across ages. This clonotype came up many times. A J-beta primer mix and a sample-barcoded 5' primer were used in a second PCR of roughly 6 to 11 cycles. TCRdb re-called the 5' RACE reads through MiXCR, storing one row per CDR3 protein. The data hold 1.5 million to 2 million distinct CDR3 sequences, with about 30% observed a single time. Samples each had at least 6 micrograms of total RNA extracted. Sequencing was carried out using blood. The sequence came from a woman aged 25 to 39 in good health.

CDR3 sequence reads: CASSLKLGGRDGEQYF. CDR3 nucleotides: TGTGCCAGCAGCTTAAAGTTAGGAGGACGGGATGGCGAGCAGTACTTC. J is TRBJ2-7 and V is TRBV7-6; maybe TRBD2 (5 bases). V lost 2 bases and J 6 bases, leaving 20 bases between the germline ends. Germline CDR1 reads SGHVS; CDR2 reads FNYEAQ. The CDR3 is 16 amino acids.